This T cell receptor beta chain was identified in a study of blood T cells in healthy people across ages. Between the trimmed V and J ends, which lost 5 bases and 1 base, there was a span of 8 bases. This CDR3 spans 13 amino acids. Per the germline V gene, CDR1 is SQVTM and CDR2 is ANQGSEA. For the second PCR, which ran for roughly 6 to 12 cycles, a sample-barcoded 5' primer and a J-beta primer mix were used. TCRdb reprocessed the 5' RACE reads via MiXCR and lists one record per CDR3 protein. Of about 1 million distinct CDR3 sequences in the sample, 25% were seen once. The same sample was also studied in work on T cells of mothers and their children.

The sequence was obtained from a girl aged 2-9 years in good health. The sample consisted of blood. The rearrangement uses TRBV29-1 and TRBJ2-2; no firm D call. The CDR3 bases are TGCAGCGTTCTTCATGGGAACACCGGGGAGCTGTTTTTT. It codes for CSVLHGNTGELFF.